Given below is one TCR beta chain in context. Original methodology: Reference gene primer amplification in the assay estimated nucleated cell counts. Profiled with immunoSEQ multiplex PCR; TCRdb holds only in-frame clones, not every one. Clone size and the V and J calls come from that table; the DNA yielded D and trimming. The repertoire holds about 200,000 clones, with around 90% as singletons. Germline lookup yields CDR1 DFQATT and CDR2 SNEGSKA (reference sequence). The V and J ends lost 1 base and 4 bases respectively, with 4 bases between them. CDR3 length: 11 residues. This sample was taken from a study of blood T cell repertoires in COVID-19. About the study: In each case, the material was cDNA or gDNA derived from T cells, B-cell-depleted T cells, or PBMCs.

This rearrangement joins TRBV20-1 to TRBJ1-2; the D is unclear. This receptor was obtained from a man aged 60-69 years with COVID-19, enrolled during active disease. Source material: peripheral blood. The CDR3 coding sequence is TGCAGTGCTAGAGGTAGCTATGGCTACACCTTC. Encoded protein: CSARGSYGYTF.